The entry that follows covers one TCR beta chain sequence. Other DNA sequences in this sample translate to the same CDR3. With 60 Vbeta and 13 Jbeta primers, the PCR was carried out. In the original workflow: Among the unique TCR beta chains that a later analysis counted, about 84 million in all, 10 million to 13 million were shared. The table came from immunoSEQ multiplex PCR; TCRdb's copy has only in-frame clones and leaves some out. The V and J calls and clone size are taken from that table; D and trimming were inferred from the DNA. This table holds about 120,000 clones, over 65% found once. These data are taken from a study of cytomegalovirus exposure and HLA in healthy donors. Germline V gene sequence: CDR1 LNHDA, CDR2 SQIVND (reference sequence). The CDR3 runs 14 residues. The junction had 3 bases not matched to a gene; V was cut back by 2 bases and J by 4 bases. This cohort consisted of healthy bone marrow donors.

The chain joins TRBV19 to TRBJ1-1, with 8 bases lining up with TRBD1. This receptor was identified in a woman aged 45-60 years in good health and CMV-seropositive. Sample: PBMCs. The CDR3 DNA reads as TGTGCCAGTAGTATACGACAGGGGCGCACTGAAGCTTTCTTT. This translates into CASSIRQGRTEAFF.